These 7 T cell receptor beta chains originate from one sample sequenced in a study of cytomegalovirus exposure and HLA in healthy donors. A multiplex PCR was run with 60 Vbeta primers and 13 Jbeta primers. Clones were sequenced by immunoSEQ multiplex PCR, and TCRdb holds only the in-frame ones, with some missing. The sample holds about 120,000 clones; about 76% are singletons and the top ten take less than 2.5%. The sample comprised PBMCs. The source is a woman in her forties in good health and CMV-seronegative.

CDR3 nucleotide sequence: TGTGCCACCTCGACGGACAGCGATAATGAGCAGTTCTTC. This gives the protein CATSTDSDNEQFF. V usage is TRBV27 and J usage is TRBJ2-1; TRBD1 is a possible D gene (6 bases). V lost 10 bases and J lost 7, with 17 bases in between. From germline, CDR1 is MNHEY and CDR2 SMNVEV (reference sequence). The CDR3 has 13 residues.

The rearrangement links TRBV27 to TRBJ2-7; the D is unclear. Germline CDR1 and CDR2: MNHEY and SMNVEV (reference sequence). V lost 4 bases and J 3 bases, leaving 13 bases between the germline ends. The CDR3 is made up of 14 amino acids. The CDR3 spells CASSSVSSLYEQYF. The DNA of the CDR3 is TGTGCCAGCAGTTCAGTGTCGTCCCTCTACGAGCAGTACTTC.

The V and J genes are TRBV14 and TRBJ2-7, with 8 bases matching TRBD2. V was clipped by 4 bases and J by 2 bases; unmatched bases: 13. The CDR3 is 17 residues long. Germline V gene sequence: CDR1 SGHDN, CDR2 FVKESK. CDR3 sequence: CASSLTGRGDTAYEQYF. The CDR3 region has the DNA TGTGCCAGCAGCCTAACCGGGAGGGGGGATACAGCCTACGAGCAGTACTTC.

The rearrangement links TRBV5-1 to TRBJ1-3, with a weak D call TRBD1 (6 bases). Germline values: CDR1 SGHRS, CDR2 YFSETQ. V was clipped by 7 bases and J by 4 bases, with 18 bases between them. The CDR3 runs to 15 residues. CDR3 amino acids: CASARGISLGNTIYF. CDR3 DNA sequence: TGCGCCAGCGCTAGGGGGATCTCGTTAGGAAACACCATATATTTT. Full variable domain (missing parts from reference TRBV5-1 and TRBJ1-3): KAGVTQTPRYLIKTRGQQVTLSCSPISGHRSVSWYQQTPGQGLQFLFEYFSETQRNKGNFPGRFSGRQFSNSRSEMNVSTLELGDSALYLCASARGISLGNTIYFGEGSWLTVV.

This clone appeared once. The chain combines TRBV27 with TRBJ1-3; D uncertain. This CDR3 has 16 residues. CDR1 and CDR2 (germline): MNHEY, SMNVEV (reference sequence). Trimming pared 1 base from V and 5 bases from J, leaving 15 bases between. The CDR3 DNA is TGTGCCAGCAGTTTATATGGTCGGGATCCGCGAAACACCATATATTTT. The encoded protein is CASSLYGRDPRNTIYF.

This clone was counted between two and nine times. The chain joins TRBV7-2 to TRBJ2-7, with D tentatively TRBD2 (6 bases). Trimming pared 1 base from V and 6 bases from J, leaving 10 bases between. Germline assignment: CDR1 SGHTA and CDR2 FQGNSA. The CDR3 loop spans 13 amino acids. The CDR3 bases are TGTGCCAGCAGCTTAGGGAAAGCGGGCGAGCAGTACTTC. Amino acid sequence: CASSLGKAGEQYF.

V and J are TRBV5-1 and TRBJ1-2, with D possibly being TRBD1 (6 bases). Trimming took off 3 bases at V and 5 bases at J, with 8 bases between the two ends. There are 12 residues in the CDR3. CDR1 and CDR2 (germline): SGHRS, YFSETQ. CDR3 nucleotide sequence: TGCGCCAGCAGCTCGGACAGTTATGGCTACACCTTC. This sequence encodes CASSSDSYGYTF.